Sequencing of this TCR beta chain was carried out in a study of blood T cell repertoires in COVID-19. On the study more broadly: Sites across the United States, Italy and Spain contributed samples from acute and convalescent COVID-19. PBMCs, B-cell-depleted T cells, or T cells were the source of the cDNA or gDNA that made up the material.

Germline CDR1 is MNHNS and CDR2 is SASEGT. This CDR3 has 12 amino acids. The V end lost 3 bases, the J end lost 4 bases, and 6 bases lay between the germline ends. Authors' analysis steps: Nucleated cell counts were estimated from reference gene primer amplification. The repertoire was sequenced with immunoSEQ multiplex PCR; TCRdb's copy has only in-frame clones and lacks some. The V and J calls and clone size come from that table; D and trimming were worked out from the DNA. The profile shows about 170,000 clones, 88% of them singletons. This sequence was found in a man between 50 and 59 years old who had recovered from COVID-19. The chain is built from TRBV6-1 and TRBJ1-2; D is ambiguous. The sequenced material came from peripheral blood. In nucleotides, the CDR3 is TGTGCCAGCAGTGAGCAGTCCTATGGCTACACCTTC. As protein: CASSEQSYGYTF.